This T cell receptor beta chain was captured by sequencing in a study of graft-versus-host responses after intestinal transplantation. As regards this clone: Its antigen is unidentified.

V was shortened by 7 bases and J by 4 bases, with 26 bases between the two germline ends. The CDR3 has 17 amino acids. Germline CDR1 and CDR2: SGHTA and FQGTGA. Generated by immunoSEQ multiplex PCR, the TCRdb table keeps only in-frame clones and is missing some. The data show around 45,000 clones, approximately 91% seen once. This clonotype originated in a human donor who was the organ donor for an intestinal transplant. Sequencing was performed on unstimulated CD4+ T cells sorted from spleen or lymph node cells, taken before transplant. V usage is TRBV7-3 and J usage is TRBJ2-7; no reliable D call. Written as DNA, the CDR3 is TGTGCCAGCACCTACAAAAACAAGGACCGCATCGGTTACGAGCAGTACTTC. This translates into CASTYKNKDRIGYEQYF.